Shown below are 31 T cell receptor beta chains from a single sample sequenced in a study of T cell responses to AZD1222 COVID-19 vaccine. Here immunoSEQ multiplex PCR was the method, and the copy in TCRdb shows in-frame clones only, minus some. The sample contains some 60,000 clones, 70% to 80% of which appear only once. Here the sequenced sample was peripheral blood, taken 28 days after the second AZD1222 dose. These receptors all stem from an adult who received the AZD1222 COVID-19 vaccine.

A single count supports this clone. The J gene is TRBJ2-1, the V gene TRBV6-6, with D maybe TRBD1 (5 bases). The CDR3 has 12 residues. V was trimmed by 3 bases and J by 10 bases, leaving 10 bases between them. Germline assignment: CDR1 MNHNY and CDR2 SVGAGI (reference sequence). Here the CDR3 DNA reads TGTGCCAGCAGTTATAGGGGCGAGGAGCAGTTCTTC. Its protein is CASSYRGEEQFF.

The chain links TRBV10-3 to TRBJ2-5; D might be TRBD1 (6 bases). Germline V lookup: CDR1 ENHRY, CDR2 SYGVKD. V gave up 6 bases and J gave up 5 bases, with 16 bases separating them. The CDR3 contains 14 residues. The CDR3 region has the DNA TGTGCCATCAGCCGAGCAGGGGTTGGGGAGACCCAGTACTTC. Amino acid sequence: CAISRAGVGETQYF.

The chain carries TRBV28 and TRBJ1-2; D is unclear. V lost 5 bases and J 2 bases, leaving 12 bases between the germline ends. This CDR3 spans 14 amino acids. The germline CDR1 and CDR2 sequences are MDHEN and SYDVKM. CDR3 bases: TGTGCCAGCAGTACCAGTAGCGAGAACTATGGCTACACCTTC. Protein sequence: CASSTSSENYGYTF.

This clone was observed a single time. The genes are TRBV16 and TRBJ2-4; D tentatively fits TRBD1 or TRBD2 (6 bases each). The CDR3 runs to 20 residues. V lost 0 bases and J 0 bases, leaving 21 bases between the germline ends. In germline, CDR1 is KGHSY, CDR2 FQNENV. The chain's CDR3 is CASSQSLGGQRERAKNIQYF. The CDR3 DNA reads as TGTGCCAGCAGCCAATCGTTGGGGGGCCAAAGGGAGAGAGCCAAAAACATTCAGTACTTC.

The chain recombines TRBV11-1 with TRBJ2-1; 14 bases are shared with TRBD2. In germline, CDR1 is SGHAT, CDR2 FQDESV (reference sequence). The V and J ends lost 0 bases and 4 bases, in that order; junction bases with no gene match: 2. The CDR3 is 17 amino acids. The DNA for the CDR3 is TGTGCCAGCAGCTTAGCCCGACTAGCGGGGGGGTACAATGAGCAGTTCTTC. It is translated as CASSLARLAGGYNEQFF.

The chain couples TRBV13 to TRBJ1-3; D gene uncertain. V was trimmed by 5 bases and J by 0 bases, leaving 8 bases between them. The CDR3 has 14 residues. The germline gives CDR1 PRHDT, CDR2 FYEKMQ (reference sequence). The CDR3, as DNA: TGTGCCAGCAGCCGCCCTAGCTCTGGAAACACCATATATTTT. Its translation is CASSRPSSGNTIYF.

This chain links TRBV6-2 or TRBV6-3 with TRBJ2-7, with 9 bases that match TRBD1. Trimming at V came to 5 bases and at J to 4 bases, leaving 6 bases not matched to a gene. Germline CDR1 and CDR2: MNHEY and SVGEGT. The CDR3 length is 14 residues. The CDR3: CASSRPGTGYEQYF. CDR3 DNA: TGTGCCAGCAGTCGCCCCGGGACAGGGTACGAGCAGTACTTC.

V and J are TRBV4-2 and TRBJ1-1, with D possibly matching TRBD1 (6 bases). This CDR3 spans 14 amino acids. V was shortened by 0 bases and J by 5 bases, with 10 bases between the two germline ends. Germline CDR1 and CDR2: LGHNA and YNFKEQ. The CDR3 reads CASSQEGGLTEAFF. CDR3 DNA: TGTGCCAGCAGCCAAGAGGGGGGGCTTACTGAAGCTTTCTTT.

V usage is TRBV7-2 and J usage is TRBJ2-5; the D gene is possibly TRBD1 (6 bases). V lost 5 bases, J lost 2 bases, and 15 bases lay in between. Germline CDR1 reads SGHTA; CDR2 reads FQGNSA. CDR3 length equals 15 residues. The CDR3 loop reads CASSPGQTGQETQYF. The CDR3 region has the DNA TGTGCCAGCAGCCCAGGACAGACAGGACAAGAGACCCAGTACTTC.

The J gene is TRBJ1-1, the V gene TRBV11-2; D remains unclear. The CDR3 is made up of 12 amino acids. V shed 5 bases and J shed 1 base, with 5 bases lying between them. The germline V gene encodes CDR1 SGHAT and CDR2 FQNNGV. CDR3 DNA: TGTGCCAGCAGCAGAGAGAACACTGAAGCTTTCTTT. Translating it yields CASSRENTEAFF.

This rearrangement joins TRBV11-2 to TRBJ1-4; no reliable D call. Germline V gives CDR1 SGHAT, CDR2 FQNNGV. Trimming removed 0 bases at V and 5 bases at J, with 10 bases between. This CDR3 has 15 amino acids. CDR3 sequence: CASSLDLAWNEKLFF. The CDR3 DNA reads TGTGCCAGCAGCTTAGATTTAGCTTGGAATGAAAAACTGTTTTTT.

This clone was counted between two and nine times. The V call is TRBV3-1 (or the pseudogene TRBV3-2), the J call TRBJ2-7; perhaps D is TRBD1 or TRBD2 (5 bases each). In germline, CDR1 is LGHDT, CDR2 YNNKEL (reference sequence). V was cut by 6 bases and J by 7 bases, with 16 bases left in between. The CDR3 contains 13 residues. CDR3 amino acids: CASSGDGLGEQYF. The CDR3 DNA sequence: TGTGCCAGCAGTGGGGACGGCTTAGGGGAGCAGTACTTC.

This clone was seen a few times. The chain combines TRBV9 with TRBJ1-2; D unresolved. The CDR3 is 14 amino acids. Trimming removed 0 bases at V and 4 bases at J, with 10 bases between. Germline V lookup: CDR1 SGDLS, CDR2 YYNGEE. Here the CDR3 reads CASSVGSSIYGYTF. CDR3 bases: TGTGCCAGCAGCGTAGGCAGCTCCATCTATGGCTACACCTTC.

This chain links TRBV18 with TRBJ1-5; 7 nucleotides match TRBD1. J gave up 7 bases and V 3 bases, and 6 bases lay outside the gene matches. This CDR3 has 14 residues. Germline V gives CDR1 KGHSH, CDR2 LQKENI. CDR3 sequence reads: CASSPGQENQPQHF. CDR3 DNA sequence: TGTGCCAGCTCACCCGGACAGGAAAACCAGCCCCAGCATTTT.

The V gene is TRBV28, the J gene TRBJ2-1; D is possibly TRBD2 (6 bases). Germline CDR1 and CDR2: MDHEN and SYDVKM. V lost 6 bases to trimming and J lost 5 bases, with 14 bases between them. This CDR3 has 14 residues. As DNA, the CDR3 is TGTGCCAGCAGCCTAATGGGACTTCACAATGAGCAGTTCTTC. Translated, it gives CASSLMGLHNEQFF.

The chain is built from TRBV27 and TRBJ1-2; unclear D gene. The CDR3 consists of 13 residues. Germline V gives CDR1 MNHEY, CDR2 SMNVEV (reference sequence). V dropped 3 bases and J dropped 8 bases, with 13 bases sitting between them. For the CDR3, the DNA is TGTGCCAGCAGTTTCTCGGGATTGGAGGGCTACACCTTC. Amino acid sequence: CASSFSGLEGYTF.

The CDR3 spells CASNVSGGRNYGYTF. DNA for the CDR3: TGTGCCAGCAACGTATCAGGGGGCCGTAACTATGGCTACACCTTC. The rearrangement links TRBV28 to TRBJ1-2, with 8 positions matching TRBD1. The CDR3 is 15 amino acids. Trimming took 7 bases from V and 1 from J; bases not matched to a gene: 8. Germline values: CDR1 MDHEN, CDR2 SYDVKM.

V is TRBV15 and J is TRBJ1-1; D remains unclear. The CDR3 extends over 16 amino acids. The germline V gene has CDR1 LNHNV and CDR2 YYDKDF (reference sequence). V lost 0 bases to trimming and J lost 3 bases, with 14 bases between them. CDR3 DNA sequence: TGTGCCACCAGCAGAGATATTGGCAGGCCTTACACTGAAGCTTTCTTT. Its protein is CATSRDIGRPYTEAFF.

The V gene is TRBV14, the J gene TRBJ1-3; no definite D call. Germline CDR1 is SGHDN and CDR2 is FVKESK. The CDR3 contains 13 residues. V lost 4 bases and J 7 bases, leaving 11 bases between the germline ends. The CDR3 DNA sequence: TGTGCCAGCAGCCGGCCTTCGGGGAACACCATATATTTT. Residues: CASSRPSGNTIYF.

The chain has TRBV14 and TRBJ2-3, with D uncertain. This CDR3 has 16 amino acids. The V end was cut by 0 bases, the J end by 0 bases, with 10 bases between. The germline CDR1 and CDR2 sequences are SGHDN and FVKESK. This chain's CDR3 is CASSQDQRVSTDTQYF. The CDR3 DNA is TGTGCCAGCAGCCAAGATCAAAGGGTTAGCACAGATACGCAGTATTTT.

The CDR3 is CASRTGGLGPNSPLHF. The CDR3 nucleotides are TGTGCCAGCAGGACAGGGGGCTTGGGCCCTAATTCACCCCTCCACTTT. The rearrangement links TRBV28 to TRBJ1-6; 10 bases map to TRBD1. Germline V gene lookup returns CDR1 MDHEN and CDR2 SYDVKM. The V segment lost 6 bases and the J segment 6 bases; nucleotides outside the gene matches: 8. This CDR3 has 16 residues. Full variable domain (rest looked up from reference TRBV28 and TRBJ1-6): DVKVTQSSRYLVKRTGEKVFLECVQDMDHENMFWYRQDPGLGLRLIYFSYDVKMKEKGDIPEGYSVSREKKERFSLILESASTNQTSMYLCASRTGGLGPNSPLHFGNGTRLTVT.

This chain links TRBV28 with TRBJ1-2; D is unresolved. The V gene's germline CDR1 is MDHEN and CDR2 SYDVKM. This CDR3 is built from 16 residues. V was pared by 2 bases and J by 3 bases, with 16 bases between. In DNA, the CDR3 is TGTGCCAGCAGTTTAGGTGGCGGGGATAGACACTATGGCTACACCTTC. Its translation is CASSLGGGDRHYGYTF.

V usage is TRBV2 and J usage is TRBJ2-6; a possible D gene is TRBD2 (5 bases). Trimming removed 4 bases at V and 2 bases at J, with 9 bases between. The CDR3 contains 15 residues. Germline CDR1 and CDR2: SNHLY and FYNNEI. CDR3 loop: CASSVRGAGANVLTF. CDR3 DNA sequence: TGTGCCAGCAGTGTCCGGGGAGCTGGGGCCAACGTCCTGACTTTC.

This clone came up once. The chain joins TRBV25-1 to TRBJ2-3; unclear D gene. Germline loops: CDR1 MGHDK, CDR2 SYGVNS. The CDR3 has 12 residues. The V end lost 4 bases, the J end lost 5 bases, and 7 bases lay between the germline ends. CDR3 sequence (DNA): TGTGCCAGCAGTGGATGGGGAGATACGCAGTATTTT. Translated, it gives CASSGWGDTQYF.

V usage is TRBV5-1 and J usage is TRBJ2-2; 8 bases agree with TRBD1. V trimming: 1 base; J trimming: 7 bases; junction bases outside the gene matches: 9. Germline V gene sequence: CDR1 SGHRS, CDR2 YFSETQ. The CDR3 runs to 16 residues. The CDR3 is CASSLRQGAPGGELFF. In nucleotides, the CDR3 is TGCGCCAGCAGCTTGCGGCAGGGGGCCCCCGGCGGGGAGCTGTTTTTT.

The gene calls are TRBV9 and TRBJ2-4, with 10 bases identical to TRBD1. The trim removed 0 bases at V and 7 bases at J, leaving 4 bases unmatched. The CDR3 consists of 15 residues. From germline, CDR1 is SGDLS and CDR2 YYNGEE. CDR3: CASSVAGQGTNIQYF. Written as DNA, the CDR3 is TGTGCCAGCAGCGTAGCGGGACAGGGGACGAACATTCAGTACTTC.

V is TRBV28 and J is TRBJ1-1; 7 bases map to TRBD1. This CDR3 spans 15 amino acids. The ends lost 6 bases at V and 1 base at J; junction bases unmatched: 8. Per the germline V gene, CDR1 is MDHEN and CDR2 is SYDVKM. The CDR3 protein is CASSSQGDPNTEAFF. The CDR3 bases are TGTGCCAGCAGCTCTCAGGGGGACCCGAACACTGAAGCTTTCTTT.

The chain is built from TRBV5-4 and TRBJ2-3; tentative D call: TRBD1 (6 bases). Germline CDR1 and CDR2: SGHNT and YYREEE (reference sequence). This CDR3 is built from 14 residues. Deletions cut 4 bases from V and 5 bases from J, with 14 bases between. This CDR3 is CASSPGVEEDTQYF. The CDR3 bases are TGTGCCAGCAGCCCAGGGGTGGAGGAAGATACGCAGTATTTT.

The chain recombines TRBV24-1 with TRBJ2-3; 10 bases are shared with TRBD1. CDR3 length equals 15 residues. CDR1 is KGHDR, CDR2 SFDVKD, per germline. The trim removed 8 bases at V and 5 bases at J, leaving 9 bases unmatched. The CDR3 bases are TGTGCCACCACTAAGACAGGGGGCCTTGGAGATACGCAGTATTTT. Its protein is CATTKTGGLGDTQYF.

The chain links TRBV9 to TRBJ2-6; D not certain. Between the trimmed V and J ends, which lost 4 bases and 2 bases, there was a span of 10 bases. The CDR3 sequence is 15 residues long. Looked up from germline, CDR1 is SGDLS and CDR2 is YYNGEE. The CDR3 loop reads CASSPQPAGANVLTF. The CDR3 coding sequence is TGTGCCAGCAGCCCTCAGCCGGCTGGGGCCAACGTCCTGACTTTC.

The CDR3 DNA reads as TGTGCCAGCAGTTACGTTGGCGGTGGCAATGAGCAGTTCTTC. It translates to CASSYVGGGNEQFF. The chain is built from TRBV6-6 and TRBJ2-1; unclear D gene. With 2 bases removed from V and 6 bases from J, the gap between germline ends came to 11 bases. The CDR3 spans 14 residues. Germline CDR1 and CDR2: MNHNY and SVGAGI (reference sequence).